This entry lists 23 T cell receptor beta chains sequenced from one sample in a study of OX40 agonist ivuxolimab in advanced cancers. Libraries were built with the immunoSEQ multiplex PCR assay. TCRdb retrieved this table from immuneACCESS and kept in-frame rearrangements only. Not all clones are present; in checked studies, unresolved V genes account for under half, and no reason is known for the remainder. In all, the sample holds 30,000 to 40,000 clones, and about 92% of those were seen once. The top ten constitute about 35% of the sample. The sequencing here drew on CD4+ or CD8+ T cells sorted from blood, taken in a trial of the OX40 agonist ivuxolimab. The receptor source for this set is an adult with an advanced solid tumor such as melanoma, head and neck, liver or kidney cancer.

The chain carries TRBV29-1 and TRBJ2-1, with 10 bases matching TRBD1. Germline V gene data show CDR1 as SQVTM and CDR2 as ANQGSEA. The CDR3 sequence is 13 residues long. Losses at the gene ends were 4 bases for V and 7 bases for J; bases not matched to a gene: 4. CDR3 sequence (DNA): TGCAGCGTTGTGGGACAGGGGACGAATGAGCAGTTCTTC. Its protein product is CSVVGQGTNEQFF.

The V call is TRBV9, the J call TRBJ1-2; 8 positions agree with TRBD1. Germline V gene sequence: CDR1 SGDLS, CDR2 YYNGEE. The junction had 11 bases not matched to a gene; V was cut back by 4 bases and J by 6 bases. This CDR3 has 15 residues. The CDR3, as DNA: TGTGCCAGCAGCATCGACGTACAGGGGGGCGATGGCTACACCTTC. The encoded protein is CASSIDVQGGDGYTF. Together with reference TRBV9 and TRBJ1-2, the CDR3 gives the full variable domain: DSGVTQTPKHLITATGQRVTLRCSPRSGDLSVYWYQQSLDQGLQFLIQYYNGEERAKGNILERFSAQQFPDLHSELNLSSLELGDSALYFCASSIDVQGGDGYTFGSGTRLTVV.

The rearrangement uses TRBV7-8 and TRBJ1-2; D is possibly TRBD1 (5 bases). This CDR3 has 15 amino acids. V lost 3 bases and J 3 bases, leaving 14 bases between the germline ends. In germline, CDR1 is SGHVS, CDR2 FQNEAQ. The CDR3 bases are TGTGCCAGCAGCTTTACCTACGGGGCTGACTATGGCTACACCTTC. Amino acids: CASSFTYGADYGYTF.

The CDR3 sequence is CASSLGWNTGELFF. The CDR3 DNA follows: TGTGCCAGCAGTTTAGGCTGGAACACCGGGGAGCTGTTTTTT. The chain has TRBV27 and TRBJ2-2; D gene uncertain. CDR3 length equals 14 residues. Germline-derived CDR1 and CDR2 are MNHEY and SMNVEV (reference sequence). The ends were cut back, 2 bases at V and 1 base at J, with 5 bases in the middle.

The chain links TRBV9 to TRBJ2-5; possible D gene TRBD1, 5 bases. V lost 0 bases and J lost 1, with 13 bases in between. The germline V gene encodes CDR1 SGDLS and CDR2 YYNGEE. The CDR3 is 16 amino acids. CDR3 bases: TGTGCCAGCAGCGTAGGCCCCTACAGGCCCCAAGAGACCCAGTACTTC. Protein sequence: CASSVGPYRPQETQYF.

The chain combines TRBV2 with TRBJ1-6; no definite D call. CDR1 and CDR2 (germline): SNHLY, FYNNEI. The CDR3 sequence is 15 residues long. Trimming removed 0 bases from V and 7 bases from J, with 10 bases in between. CDR3 in DNA: TGTGCCAGCAGTGAAGCTATGGACGCAAATTCACCCCTCCACTTT. It codes for CASSEAMDANSPLHF.

This clone was observed once. The chain combines TRBV11-2 with TRBJ2-7; 9 bases fit TRBD1. The J segment lost 6 bases and the V segment lost 6 bases, leaving 9 bases of the junction unmatched. Germline assignment: CDR1 SGHAT and CDR2 FQNNGV. The CDR3 is 14 amino acids. The CDR3 is CASRIPGQGGEQYF. The DNA for the CDR3 is TGTGCCAGCAGGATCCCGGGACAGGGTGGCGAGCAGTACTTC.

V gene TRBV19 combines with J gene TRBJ2-2; D might be TRBD2 (6 bases). The V and J ends lost 1 base and 5 bases respectively, with 14 bases between them. The CDR3 sequence is 16 residues long. Germline loops: CDR1 LNHDA, CDR2 SQIVND (reference sequence). The CDR3 spells CASSIGGGGGTGELFF. The CDR3 nucleotides read TGTGCCAGTAGTATAGGTGGGGGAGGCGGGACCGGGGAGCTGTTTTTT.

This chain links TRBV29-1 with TRBJ1-2; a weak D match, TRBD1 (6 bases). The V gene lost 7 bases and the J gene lost 2 bases, with 14 bases spanning the gap. Looked up from germline, CDR1 is SQVTM and CDR2 is ANQGSEA. The CDR3 runs to 13 residues. CDR3 sequence (DNA): TGCAGCGCCGAGAGGCAGGGGAACTATGGCTACACCTTC. Translated, it gives CSAERQGNYGYTF.

J is TRBJ1-4 and V is TRBV2, with 7 bases that match TRBD1. V lost 7 bases and J lost 0; bases outside the gene matches: 11. Germline CDR1 SNHLY, CDR2 FYNNEI. The CDR3 is 17 amino acids. DNA of the CDR3: TGTGCCAGCACCGAGCGGGCAGGGGGTGCAACTAATGAAAAACTGTTTTTT. Its translation is CASTERAGGATNEKLFF.

The chain uses TRBV7-9 and TRBJ1-2; D ambiguous. Looked up from germline, CDR1 is SEHNR and CDR2 is FQNEAQ (reference sequence). The CDR3 totals 13 residues. V was trimmed by 7 bases and J by 3 bases, leaving 12 bases between them. The CDR3 sequence is CASNPLTDYGYTF. CDR3 DNA: TGTGCCAGCAACCCCTTAACAGACTATGGCTACACCTTC.

The rearrangement uses TRBV6-5 and TRBJ2-1; D ambiguous. Germline CDR1 MNHEY, CDR2 SVGAGI. The CDR3 totals 11 residues. With 4 bases removed from V and 6 bases from J, the gap between germline ends came to 4 bases. CDR3 DNA: TGTGCCAGCAGTTGGGGCAATGAGCAGTTCTTC. Translated, it gives CASSWGNEQFF.

V is TRBV27 and J is TRBJ2-7; 7 bases line up with TRBD1. This CDR3 spans 14 amino acids. The germline CDR1 and CDR2 sequences are MNHEY and SMNVEV (reference sequence). The junction had 4 bases not matched to a gene; V was cut back by 2 bases and J by 3 bases. In DNA form, the CDR3 reads TGTGCCAGCAGTTTACGGGACAGACACTACGAGCAGTACTTC. This gives the protein CASSLRDRHYEQYF.

The chain uses TRBV11-2 and TRBJ2-5; D possibly corresponds to TRBD2 (5 bases). The J call may be mistaken, given a closer DNA end match to TRBJ2-7. Per germline, CDR1 SGHAT and CDR2 FQNNGV. The CDR3 covers 13 residues. Here the CDR3 DNA reads TGTGCCAGCAGTCCGCCGGGGACCTACGAGCAGTACTTC. It codes for CASSPPGTYEQYF.

The genes are TRBV6-5 and TRBJ1-4; D is uncertain. CDR1 MNHEY and CDR2 SVGAGI come from the germline V gene. Trimming cost V 5 bases and J 4 bases, with 14 bases left between them. The CDR3 contains 15 residues. CDR3 coding DNA: TGTGCCAGCAGTCCCTTAGGGCCTATTAATGAAAAACTGTTTTTT. Protein product: CASSPLGPINEKLFF.

The chain employs TRBV5-4 and TRBJ2-5, with D possibly TRBD2 on 5 matching bases. CDR1 and CDR2 from the germline V gene are SGHNT and YYREEE (reference sequence). This CDR3 has 12 residues. Deletions cut 4 bases from V and 11 bases from J, with 15 bases between. The chain's CDR3 is CASSDRLLTQYF. The CDR3 DNA follows: TGTGCCAGCAGCGATAGACTATTAACTCAGTACTTC.

The chain joins TRBV9 to TRBJ2-7; D gene uncertain. Germline V lookup: CDR1 SGDLS, CDR2 YYNGEE. Trimming shortened V by 4 bases and J by 3 bases, and 14 bases separated the two germline ends. The CDR3 is 14 residues long. CDR3 nucleotides: TGTGCCAGCAGCCCTACACCCAACGGCTACGAGCAGTACTTC. Its translation is CASSPTPNGYEQYF.

This chain uses TRBV7-2 with TRBJ2-1; D is unclear. V gave up 5 bases and J gave up 4 bases, with 15 bases separating them. The CDR3 is 15 residues long. The germline gives CDR1 SGHTA, CDR2 FQGNSA. As DNA, the CDR3 is TGTGCCAGCAGCCGCACTGGCGGACCATACAATGAGCAGTTCTTC. Its protein product is CASSRTGGPYNEQFF.

This chain links TRBV6-1 with TRBJ2-7; D may be TRBD1 (5 bases). CDR1 and CDR2 (germline): MNHNS, SASEGT. V lost 5 bases to trimming and J lost 0 bases, with 8 bases between them. CDR3 size: 13 residues. Written as DNA, the CDR3 is TGTGCCAGCAGTACGACAGTCTCCTACGAGCAGTACTTC. This encodes CASSTTVSYEQYF.

This chain joins TRBV5-8 and TRBJ1-2; TRBD1 matches at 8 bases. There are 13 residues in the CDR3. Unmatched junction bases numbered 3, after V lost 0 bases and J lost 8 bases. Per the germline V gene, CDR1 is SGHTS and CDR2 is YDEGEE. In DNA form, the CDR3 reads TGTGCCAGCAGCTTGGCAGGGGGCTACGGCTACACCTTC. This codes for CASSLAGGYGYTF.

The gene calls are TRBV6-1 and TRBJ1-1; D is uncertain. CDR1 and CDR2 from the germline V gene are MNHNS and SASEGT. Trimming stripped 2 bases from V and 3 bases from J, with 13 bases between. The CDR3 length is 15 residues. DNA for the CDR3: TGTGCCAGCAGTGAATCAGCTACGGTCCACACTGAAGCTTTCTTT. This gives the protein CASSESATVHTEAFF.

V usage is TRBV10-2 and J usage is TRBJ2-7; tentatively, D is TRBD2 (5 bases). The CDR3 has 12 amino acids. Germline V gene sequence: CDR1 WSHSY, CDR2 SAAADI. With 6 bases removed from V and 4 bases from J, the gap between germline ends came to 10 bases. The CDR3 DNA sequence: TGCGCCAGCAGCGCGTCGGGGTACGAGCAGTACTTC. This translates into CASSASGYEQYF.

This sequence joins TRBV6-5 and TRBJ1-1; TRBD1 aligns across 8 bases. The ends lost 5 bases at V and 5 bases at J; junction bases unmatched: 7. The CDR3 extends over 14 amino acids. Germline lookup yields CDR1 MNHEY and CDR2 SVGAGI. The CDR3 protein is CASSPGQGWTEAFF. DNA of the CDR3: TGTGCCAGCAGTCCTGGACAGGGCTGGACTGAAGCTTTCTTT.